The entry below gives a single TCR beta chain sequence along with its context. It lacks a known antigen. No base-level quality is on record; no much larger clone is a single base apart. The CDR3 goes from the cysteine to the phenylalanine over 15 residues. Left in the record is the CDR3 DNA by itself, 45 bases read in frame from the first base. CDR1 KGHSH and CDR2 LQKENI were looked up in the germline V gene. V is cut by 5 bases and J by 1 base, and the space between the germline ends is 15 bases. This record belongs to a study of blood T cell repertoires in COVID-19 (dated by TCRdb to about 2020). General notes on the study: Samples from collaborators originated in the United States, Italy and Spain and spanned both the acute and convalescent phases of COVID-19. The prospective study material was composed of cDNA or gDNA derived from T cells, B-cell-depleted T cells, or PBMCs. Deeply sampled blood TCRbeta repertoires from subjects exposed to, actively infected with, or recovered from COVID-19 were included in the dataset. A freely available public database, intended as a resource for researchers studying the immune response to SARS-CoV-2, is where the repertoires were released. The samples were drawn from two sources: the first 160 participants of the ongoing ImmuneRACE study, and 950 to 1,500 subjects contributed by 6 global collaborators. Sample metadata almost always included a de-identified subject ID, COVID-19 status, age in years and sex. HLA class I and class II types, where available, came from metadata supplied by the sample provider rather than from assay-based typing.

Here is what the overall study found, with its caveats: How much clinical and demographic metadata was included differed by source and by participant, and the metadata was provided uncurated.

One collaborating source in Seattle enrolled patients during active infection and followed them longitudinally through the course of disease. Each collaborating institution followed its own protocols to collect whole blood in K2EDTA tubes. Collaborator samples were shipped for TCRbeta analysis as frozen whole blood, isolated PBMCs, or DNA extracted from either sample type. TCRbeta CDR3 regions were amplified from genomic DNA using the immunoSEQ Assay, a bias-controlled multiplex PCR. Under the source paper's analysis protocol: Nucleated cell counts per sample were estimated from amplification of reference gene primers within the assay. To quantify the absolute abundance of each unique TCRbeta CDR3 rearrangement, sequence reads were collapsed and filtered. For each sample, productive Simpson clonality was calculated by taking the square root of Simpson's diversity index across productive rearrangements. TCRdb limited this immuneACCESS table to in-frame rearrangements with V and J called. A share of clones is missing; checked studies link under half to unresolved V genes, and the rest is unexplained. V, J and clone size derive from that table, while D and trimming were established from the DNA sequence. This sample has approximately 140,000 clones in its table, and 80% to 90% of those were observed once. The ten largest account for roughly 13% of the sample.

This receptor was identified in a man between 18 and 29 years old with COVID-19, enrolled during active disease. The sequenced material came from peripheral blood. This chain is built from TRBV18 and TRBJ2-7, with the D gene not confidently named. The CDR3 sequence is CASSWRQGRSYEQYF. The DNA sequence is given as TGTGCCAGCTCATGGCGGCAAGGCAGATCCTACGAGCAGTACTTC.